The entry below gives a single T cell receptor (beta chain) sequence along with its context. Antigen: not known. Profiling relied on immunoSEQ multiplex PCR, and the TCRdb table lists in-frame clones only, not all of them. The sample yields about 8,400 clones, over 65% seen once. The CDR3 covers 15 residues. Germline V gene sequence: CDR1 SGHAT, CDR2 FQNNGV. The germline V and J ends were trimmed by 3 bases and 0 bases, with 9 bases remaining between them. The data derive from a study of graft-versus-host responses after intestinal transplantation. For the study at large: Each recipient received a multivisceral, liver-intestinal, or isolated intestinal graft. Study results and limitations: Among circulating GvH clones, peak levels were associated with early post-transplant declines in HvG clones.

Processing of graft tissue released intraepithelial and lamina propria lymphocytes. The sequence was collected from a human patient who received an intestinal transplant, so some T cells may come from the graft donor. Sequenced here: ileum tissue, sampled around 530 days after intestinal transplant. The J gene is TRBJ1-3, the V gene TRBV11-2, with D unclear. The CDR3 nucleotides are TGTGCCAGCAGCTTTAAAGGATACTCTGGAAACACCATATATTTT. It specifies CASSFKGYSGNTIYF.